This TCR beta chain comes out of a study of T cell repertoires in aging, cancer and after chemotherapy. About the study: Donor ages fell into six groups from 30 or younger up to 70 or older. The full dataset contained millions of TCR reads.

The CDR3 runs 14 residues. V lost 3 bases to trimming and J lost 1 base, with 9 bases between them. Looked up from germline, CDR1 is MNHNY and CDR2 is SVGAGI (reference sequence). TCR beta rearrangements were amplified from peripheral blood genomic DNA. Overall study results and limits: Age-matched healthy donors had significantly more diverse, less clonal blood TCR repertoires than untreated cancer patients. Median generation probability rose over the chemotherapy interval in each cancer cohort, suggesting rebound thymic output.

Rearranged V-D-J TRB sequences were amplified with a mixed TRB-A/B primer pool. MiXCR, run by TCRdb on the multiplex PCR reads, gives a single entry per CDR3 protein. The sample contains a few thousand distinct CDR3 sequences, about half of which appear only once. This clonotype was seen a few times. Its specificity is unknown. The chain carries TRBV6-6 and TRBJ1-2; D is undetermined. The specimen sequenced was blood. The TCR originated in a human donor with a blood cancer. This CDR3 is CASSYQGFNYGYTF. In DNA form, the CDR3 reads TGTGCCAGCAGTTATCAAGGATTTAACTATGGCTACACCTTC.